A selection of T cell receptor beta chains follows, all from one sample in a study of T cells in Graves' hyperthyroidism and ophthalmopathy. TCRdb fed the multiplex PCR reads into MiXCR, producing one record per CDR3 protein. The sample yields approximately 300,000 distinct CDR3 sequences, about 17% seen once. Sequencing was performed on blood. All receptors derive from a woman aged 60-75 years with Graves' ophthalmopathy. The CDR3 runs from the conserved cysteine through the conserved F or W. The order of the fields is D gene, V gene, J gene, clone size, CDR3 DNA, CDR3 protein. The D gene is left open where the match is weak. A row's size may be missing; if present it is once, few, many or a size class.

D gene: NA
V gene: TRBV18
J gene: TRBJ2-5
clone size: many
CDR3 DNA: TGTGCCACCGCGACAGACCCCCAAGAGACCCAGTACTTC
CDR3 protein: CATATDPQETQYF

D gene: TRBD1
V gene: TRBV6-1
J gene: TRBJ1-2
clone size: NA
CDR3 DNA: TGTGCCAGCAGCACCGGACAGGGGGCTGGCTACACCTTC
CDR3 protein: CASSTGQGAGYTF

D gene: NA
V gene: TRBV18
J gene: TRBJ2-6
clone size: few
CDR3 DNA: TGTGCCAGCTCACTGTCCCCCCCCTCTGGGGCCAACGTCCTGACTTTC
CDR3 protein: CASSLSPPSGANVLTF

D gene: NA
V gene: TRBV18
J gene: TRBJ1-5
clone size: few
CDR3 DNA: TGTGCCAGCTCACCAAAGGTCGGGGCCAATCAGCCCCAGCATTTT
CDR3 protein: CASSPKVGANQPQHF

D gene: TRBD1
V gene: TRBV10-3
J gene: TRBJ2-7
clone size: many
CDR3 DNA: TGTGCCATCAGTGCGGGACAGGGGATTCGGGTTGGGCCTCACTCCTACGAGCAGTACTTC
CDR3 protein: CAISAGQGIRVGPHSYEQYF

D gene: NA
V gene: TRBV12-3/TRBV12-4
J gene: TRBJ1-2
clone size: many
CDR3 DNA: TGTGCCAGCAGTATATCGCGATATGGCTACACCTTC
CDR3 protein: CASSISRYGYTF

D gene: NA
V gene: TRBV12-3/TRBV12-4
J gene: TRBJ2-7
clone size: many
CDR3 DNA: TGTGCCAGCAAAAGACAGTCTGGTTACTTCTACGAGCAGTACTTC
CDR3 protein: CASKRQSGYFYEQYF

D gene: NA
V gene: TRBV6-1
J gene: TRBJ2-1
clone size: many
CDR3 DNA: TGTGCCAGCAACCGGGACAGGACTAGCCCTATCGCAAAGGAGCAGTTCTTC
CDR3 protein: CASNRDRTSPIAKEQFF

D gene: NA
V gene: TRBV20-1
J gene: TRBJ1-1
clone size: many
CDR3 DNA: TGCAGTGCCCCCCGCGGGGCGGGAACTGCTGAAGCTTTCTTT
CDR3 protein: CSAPRGAGTAEAFF

D gene: NA
V gene: TRBV5-4
J gene: TRBJ2-2
clone size: many
CDR3 DNA: TGTGCCAGCAGCTTGGATACACACACCGGGGAGCTGTTTTTT
CDR3 protein: CASSLDTHTGELFF

D gene: TRBD2
V gene: TRBV6-2/TRBV6-3
J gene: TRBJ2-1
clone size: NA
CDR3 DNA: TGTGCCAGCAGTTACTCTCGGACTAGCGGGGGGGCAAATGAGCAGTTCTTC
CDR3 protein: CASSYSRTSGGANEQFF

D gene: NA
V gene: TRBV20-1
J gene: TRBJ1-6
clone size: many
CDR3 DNA: TGCAGTGCTAGAGCCCCCGGGAGCAATTCACCCCTCCACTTT
CDR3 protein: CSARAPGSNSPLHF

D gene: TRBD2
V gene: TRBV10-2
J gene: TRBJ2-3
clone size: few
CDR3 DNA: TGCGCCAGCAGTGAGCGGGGGGGTGCAGATACGCAGTATTTT
CDR3 protein: CASSERGGADTQYF

D gene: TRBD2
V gene: TRBV19
J gene: TRBJ2-1
clone size: many
CDR3 DNA: TGTGCCAGTAAGACTAGCGGGGTAAATGAGCAGTTCTTC
CDR3 protein: CASKTSGVNEQFF

D gene: TRBD1
V gene: TRBV20-1
J gene: TRBJ2-4
clone size: once
CDR3 DNA: TGCAGTGCTTCTCCCCATACAGGGGGCCACGAAAACATTCAGTACTTC
CDR3 protein: CSASPHTGGHENIQYF

D gene: NA
V gene: TRBV27
J gene: TRBJ1-2
clone size: many
CDR3 DNA: TGTGCCAGCAGTATCAAAGGACAGTCAGCTAACTATGGCTACACCTTC
CDR3 protein: CASSIKGQSANYGYTF

D gene: TRBD2
V gene: TRBV5-1
J gene: TRBJ2-7
clone size: many
CDR3 DNA: TGCGCCAGCAGCGAGGGACTAGCGGACTCCTACGAGCAGTACTTC
CDR3 protein: CASSEGLADSYEQYF

D gene: NA
V gene: TRBV6-6
J gene: TRBJ2-3
clone size: many
CDR3 DNA: TGTGCCAGCAGTTACGTCTCACAGGGAGGAGATACGCAGTATTTT
CDR3 protein: CASSYVSQGGDTQYF

D gene: NA
V gene: TRBV9
J gene: TRBJ2-1
clone size: many
CDR3 DNA: TGTGCCAGCAGCTCCCCCGCCGGCCAAAGCTCCTACAATGAGCAGTTCTTC
CDR3 protein: CASSSPAGQSSYNEQFF

D gene: NA
V gene: TRBV27
J gene: TRBJ2-5
clone size: many
CDR3 DNA: TGTGCCAGCAGTTTCTCCCTCAGGGGACCGACCCAGTACTTC
CDR3 protein: CASSFSLRGPTQYF

D gene: NA
V gene: TRBV27
J gene: TRBJ1-1
clone size: many
CDR3 DNA: TGTGCCAGCAGTCCCACCTGGACGCCGGACACTGAAGCTTTCTTT
CDR3 protein: CASSPTWTPDTEAFF

D gene: NA
V gene: TRBV20-1
J gene: TRBJ1-2
clone size: many
CDR3 DNA: TGCAGTGCTAGCAGAGGTTATGGCTACACCTTC
CDR3 protein: CSASRGYGYTF

D gene: NA
V gene: TRBV3-2
J gene: TRBJ2-2
clone size: few
CDR3 DNA: TGTGCCAGCAGCCAACTAGAGGGAGGCAGCGTCTCTAGGGGGGAGCTGTTTTTT
CDR3 protein: CASSQLEGGSVSRGELFF

D gene: NA
V gene: TRBV5-1
J gene: TRBJ2-7
clone size: many
CDR3 DNA: TGCGCCAGCAGCTTGGGCCCCCAGAGTGGAACGAGCTACGAGCAGTACTTC
CDR3 protein: CASSLGPQSGTSYEQYF

D gene: TRBD1
V gene: TRBV20-1
J gene: TRBJ2-3
clone size: many
CDR3 DNA: TGCAGTGCTAGATCAGGGACAGGGGATAAAGATACGCAGTATTTT
CDR3 protein: CSARSGTGDKDTQYF

D gene: TRBD1
V gene: TRBV2
J gene: TRBJ2-5
clone size: many
CDR3 DNA: TGTGCCAGCAGGCCCGGACAGGCCGAGACCCAGTACTTC
CDR3 protein: CASRPGQAETQYF

D gene: NA
V gene: TRBV12-3/TRBV12-4
J gene: TRBJ2-3
clone size: few
CDR3 DNA: TGTGCCAGCAGCCCCCAGGTAGTGGCAGATACGCAGTATTTT
CDR3 protein: CASSPQVVADTQYF

D gene: TRBD1
V gene: TRBV10-3
J gene: TRBJ2-6
clone size: few
CDR3 DNA: TGTGCCATCAGTGGTAGGACAGGGGAGGCCAACGTCCTGACTTTC
CDR3 protein: CAISGRTGEANVLTF

D gene: NA
V gene: TRBV7-8
J gene: TRBJ2-7
clone size: many
CDR3 DNA: TGTGCCAGCAGCCTCCGGGACCCCCAATACGAGCAGTACTTC
CDR3 protein: CASSLRDPQYEQYF

D gene: NA
V gene: TRBV6-2/TRBV6-3
J gene: TRBJ1-2
clone size: NA
CDR3 DNA: TGTGCCGGGACGCCGGGGTCGGAGAGACGGGACTACACCTTC
CDR3 protein: CAGTPGSERRDYTF

D gene: NA
V gene: TRBV19
J gene: TRBJ2-3
clone size: NA
CDR3 DNA: TGTGCCAGTAGTATTTCAGACTCCGCTATATGGGGCACAGATACGCAGTATTTT
CDR3 protein: CASSISDSAIWGTDTQYF

D gene: NA
V gene: TRBV27
J gene: TRBJ1-1
clone size: few
CDR3 DNA: TGTGCCAGCAGGATAGGTTCTGACCAGTCTTATGAAGCTTTCTTT
CDR3 protein: CASRIGSDQSYEAFF

D gene: NA
V gene: TRBV15
J gene: TRBJ2-7
clone size: NA
CDR3 DNA: TGTGCCACCAGCAGGGGGATTTTTTACAAGCAGTACTTC
CDR3 protein: CATSRGIFYKQYF

D gene: TRBD2
V gene: TRBV7-3
J gene: TRBJ2-1
clone size: many
CDR3 DNA: TGTGCCAGCAGTGAACTAGCGGGAGGGAGTGAGCAGTTCTTC
CDR3 protein: CASSELAGGSEQFF

D gene: NA
V gene: TRBV4-2
J gene: TRBJ2-6
clone size: NA
CDR3 DNA: TGTGCCAGCAGCCAACTGACAGCGTCTGGGGCCAACGTCCTGACTTTC
CDR3 protein: CASSQLTASGANVLTF

D gene: TRBD1
V gene: TRBV6-5
J gene: TRBJ2-5
clone size: NA
CDR3 DNA: TGTGCCAGCAGTTCCGGACAGGGCGGCTGGGAGACCCAGCACTTC
CDR3 protein: CASSSGQGGWETQHF

D gene: NA
V gene: TRBV20-1
J gene: TRBJ2-1
clone size: few
CDR3 DNA: TGCAGTGCTAGAGCTCCCCAGGGCGGAAATGAGCAGTTCTTC
CDR3 protein: CSARAPQGGNEQFF

D gene: NA
V gene: TRBV7-2
J gene: TRBJ1-2
clone size: few
CDR3 DNA: TGTGCCAGCAGCTCCCGGGGGACTCTTAACTATGGCTACACCTTC
CDR3 protein: CASSSRGTLNYGYTF

D gene: TRBD1
V gene: TRBV6-1
J gene: TRBJ1-6
clone size: NA
CDR3 DNA: TGTGCCAGCAGTACAGACAGGGTTTCACCCCTCCACTTT
CDR3 protein: CASSTDRVSPLHF

D gene: NA
V gene: TRBV19
J gene: TRBJ2-1
clone size: NA
CDR3 DNA: TGTGCCAGTAGAACGAGAGCGGAGGCCTACAATGAGCAGTTCTTC
CDR3 protein: CASRTRAEAYNEQFF

D gene: TRBD1
V gene: TRBV11-2
J gene: TRBJ1-2
clone size: many
CDR3 DNA: TGTGCCAGCAGCTTAATGGGACAGAACTATGGCTACACCTTC
CDR3 protein: CASSLMGQNYGYTF

D gene: TRBD2
V gene: TRBV6-1
J gene: TRBJ2-3
clone size: NA
CDR3 DNA: TGTGCCAGCCTGGGTAGTCGGGGGGGGTATGGTACGCAGTATTTT
CDR3 protein: CASLGSRGGYGTQYF

D gene: TRBD1
V gene: TRBV6-1
J gene: TRBJ2-1
clone size: NA
CDR3 DNA: TGTGCCAGCAGTCCGGGACAGGGTCAATATGAGCAGTTCTTC
CDR3 protein: CASSPGQGQYEQFF

D gene: NA
V gene: TRBV6-1
J gene: TRBJ1-1
clone size: many
CDR3 DNA: TGTGCCAGCACCTCCAGGGAGAACACTGAAGCTTTCTTT
CDR3 protein: CASTSRENTEAFF

D gene: TRBD2
V gene: TRBV5-1
J gene: TRBJ2-5
clone size: NA
CDR3 DNA: TGCGCCAGCAGCCCCGGGACTAGCGGGAGGTTCCAAGAGACCCAGTACTTC
CDR3 protein: CASSPGTSGRFQETQYF

D gene: TRBD2
V gene: TRBV11-2
J gene: TRBJ2-3
clone size: many
CDR3 DNA: TGTGCCAGCAGCTTACTGCGGGGGGGCAGTACAGATACGCAGTATTTT
CDR3 protein: CASSLLRGGSTDTQYF

D gene: NA
V gene: TRBV12-3/TRBV12-4
J gene: TRBJ2-2
clone size: many
CDR3 DNA: TGTGCCAGGTGTGAGGGTGAGCTGACCGGGGAGCTGTTTTTT
CDR3 protein: CARCEGELTGELFF

D gene: NA
V gene: TRBV4-2
J gene: TRBJ1-4
clone size: few
CDR3 DNA: TGTGCCAGCAGCCAAGATACGGGGGCGCGGGAAAAACTGTTTTTT
CDR3 protein: CASSQDTGAREKLFF

D gene: NA
V gene: TRBV12-3/TRBV12-4
J gene: TRBJ2-3
clone size: many
CDR3 DNA: TGTGCCAGCAGTTTAGCGTACACAGATACGCAGTATTTT
CDR3 protein: CASSLAYTDTQYF

D gene: NA
V gene: TRBV6-2/TRBV6-3
J gene: TRBJ2-7
clone size: many
CDR3 DNA: TGTGCCAGCAGTTACGGGTGGAGCTCCTACGAGCAGTACTTC
CDR3 protein: CASSYGWSSYEQYF

D gene: NA
V gene: TRBV20-1
J gene: TRBJ2-1
clone size: many
CDR3 DNA: TGCAGTGCTAGGAAGCTCGTCTCCTACAATGAGCAGTTCTTC
CDR3 protein: CSARKLVSYNEQFF

D gene: TRBD2
V gene: TRBV18
J gene: TRBJ2-1
clone size: many
CDR3 DNA: TGTGCCAGCTCACCCTGGGGCGGGAGTCTCTACAATGAGCAGTTCTTC
CDR3 protein: CASSPWGGSLYNEQFF

D gene: TRBD1
V gene: TRBV7-9
J gene: TRBJ1-4
clone size: NA
CDR3 DNA: TGTGCCAGCAGCTTAGTGGTGACAGGGAGTGCGACTAATGAAAAACTGTTTTTT
CDR3 protein: CASSLVVTGSATNEKLFF

D gene: NA
V gene: TRBV20-1
J gene: TRBJ2-5
clone size: many
CDR3 DNA: TGCAGTGCTAGAGATCCCTTGGGGGCACGGGAGACCCAGTACTTC
CDR3 protein: CSARDPLGARETQYF

D gene: TRBD1
V gene: TRBV7-8
J gene: TRBJ2-1
clone size: NA
CDR3 DNA: TGTGCCAGCAGCTTTTGGGACAGGGTGAATGAGCAGTTCTTC
CDR3 protein: CASSFWDRVNEQFF

D gene: NA
V gene: TRBV7-8
J gene: TRBJ2-4
clone size: many
CDR3 DNA: TGTGCCAGCAGCTCGACGGGGACCCGAGGTGGAACCAAAAACATTCAGTACTTC
CDR3 protein: CASSSTGTRGGTKNIQYF